A single sample gave rise to the 26 T cell receptor beta chains below, sequenced in a study of CD4 and CD8 cells across lung adenocarcinoma regions. TCRdb re-derived calls from the PCR reads in MiXCR, one entry per CDR3 protein. In the table there are 7,500 to 8,500 distinct CDR3 sequences, approximately 45% of which are singletons. The sample taken for sequencing was CD4+ T cells from the margin of a lung tumor. The receptors originated from a male donor with lung adenocarcinoma. The CD4 and CD8 labels of this study may be unreliable.

Relative to its sample, this clonotype is large. This rearrangement joins TRBV6-1 to TRBJ2-3; TRBD1 is a possible D gene (6 bases). The germline V and J ends were trimmed by 4 bases and 6 bases, with 8 bases remaining between them. The germline V gene encodes CDR1 MNHNS and CDR2 SASEGT. The CDR3 sequence is 12 residues long. The CDR3 sequence: CASSGTADTQYF. The DNA of the CDR3 is TGTGCCAGCAGTGGGACAGCGGATACGCAGTATTTT.

The chain has TRBV7-2 and TRBJ2-1, with 11 nucleotides matching TRBD2. V was clipped by 7 bases and J by 8 bases; unmatched bases: 10. Germline-derived CDR1 and CDR2 are SGHTA and FQGNSA. This CDR3 comprises 15 residues. The CDR3 region has the DNA TGTGCCAGCATCCTCAGTAGCGGGAGGGCCCATGAGCAGTTCTTC. Its protein product is CASILSSGRAHEQFF.

The chain carries TRBV5-1 and TRBJ2-3; TRBD1 agrees at 7 bases. CDR1 is SGHRS and CDR2 is YFSETQ in the germline V gene. After removal of 0 bases from V and 0 bases from J, the junction contained 4 bases not matched to a gene. This CDR3 contains 16 residues. In DNA form, the CDR3 reads TGCGCCAGCAGCTTGGTTTTCAGGGGGAGCACAGATACGCAGTATTTT. This gives the protein CASSLVFRGSTDTQYF.

This clonotype was detected ten times or more. V and J are TRBV7-6 and TRBJ2-3; 9 bases align to TRBD1. With 4 bases clipped from V and 6 bases from J, the junction kept 8 bases outside the gene matches. The CDR3 has 15 residues. Per germline, CDR1 SGHVS and CDR2 FNYEAQ. CDR3 nucleotides: TGTGCCAGCAGCTCCTCCGGGACAGGGTGGGATACGCAGTATTTT. Translation: CASSSSGTGWDTQYF.

This rearrangement joins TRBV6-5 to TRBJ2-1; a possible D gene is TRBD1 (6 bases). The DNA matches TRBJ2-7 better at its end, which makes the J call doubtful. Germline V gene sequence: CDR1 MNHEY, CDR2 SVGAGI. CDR3 length: 15 residues. DNA for the CDR3: TGTGCCAGCAGTTACGGGGGCCCGAGCTCCTACGAGCAGTACTTC. Amino acid sequence: CASSYGGPSSYEQYF.

This clonotype was found many times. The chain combines TRBV5-4 with TRBJ2-2, with 11 bases fitting TRBD2. V gave up 4 bases and J gave up 1 base; unmatched junction bases: 6. The CDR3 is made up of 17 amino acids. From germline, CDR1 is SGHNT and CDR2 YYREEE (reference sequence). The CDR3 DNA is TGTGCCAGCAGCCAACTAGCGGGAGTGGGGAACACCGGGGAGCTGTTTTTT. Translation gives CASSQLAGVGNTGELFF.

This chain uses TRBV12-3 or TRBV12-4 with TRBJ2-3, with 8 nucleotides matching TRBD1. The CDR3 spans 15 residues. Trimming took 3 bases from V and 1 from J; bases not matched to a gene: 3. DNA for the CDR3: TGTGCCAGCAGTTTGGAGACAGGGGGCACAGATACGCAGTATTTT. Translated: CASSLETGGTDTQYF.

This clonotype was detected many times. CDR3 amino acids: CASSYSFTRPNEQYF. In DNA, the CDR3 is TGTGCCAGCAGTTACTCGTTTACTAGGCCGAATGAGCAGTACTTC. The rearrangement joins TRBV6-5 to TRBJ2-1, with a tentative D call TRBD2 (5 bases). TRBJ2-7 matches the DNA end more closely, so the J call is doubtful. Per the germline V gene, CDR1 is MNHEY and CDR2 is SVGAGI. CDR3 length equals 15 residues.

The chain carries TRBV6-1 and TRBJ2-5, with a weak D call TRBD2 (7 bases). Per the germline V gene, CDR1 is MNHNS and CDR2 is SASEGT. The CDR3 has 13 amino acids. The ends were cut back, 8 bases at V and 8 bases at J, with 18 bases in the middle. CDR3 protein: CASGRGAPDTQYF. The CDR3 DNA reads TGTGCCAGCGGCCGGGGGGCCCCAGATACCCAGTACTTC.

The chain recombines TRBV27 with TRBJ1-6, with 11 bases matching TRBD1. Germline V gene lookup returns CDR1 MNHEY and CDR2 SMNVEV (reference sequence). V lost 5 bases to trimming and J lost 10 bases; unmatched junction nucleotides: 7. The CDR3 has 15 residues. The CDR3 sequence is CASSDTGTGGSPLHF. Written as DNA, the CDR3 is TGTGCCAGCAGTGATACCGGGACAGGGGGGTCACCCCTCCACTTT.

The CDR3, as DNA: TGTGCCAGCAGCTTAGCCGCCGGCCAAAAGACTCAGTACTTC. It yields the protein CASSLAAGQKTQYF. The V call is TRBV7-2, the J call TRBJ2-4; D not certain. The CDR3 contains 14 residues. The germline V gene encodes CDR1 SGHTA and CDR2 FQGNSA. Trimming took off 0 bases at V and 12 bases at J, with 15 bases between the two ends.

This clonotype was seen repeatedly, ten times or more. The rearrangement joins TRBV12-3 or TRBV12-4 to TRBJ2-2, with D hard to call. The CDR3 runs to 11 residues. The V end was cut by 6 bases, the J end by 7 bases, with 6 bases between. The CDR3 sequence: CASSPGGELFF. The CDR3, as DNA: TGTGCCAGCAGCCCGGGCGGGGAGCTGTTTTTT.

The chain couples TRBV7-9 to TRBJ2-1; D gene ambiguous. The J call is in doubt because the DNA end fits TRBJ2-5 better. The CDR3 contains 15 residues. CDR1 and CDR2 (germline): SEHNR, FQNEAQ (reference sequence). CDR3 sequence (DNA): TGTGCCAGCAGCTTAAGGGATATTGGAGAAGAGACCCAGTACTTC. It is translated as CASSLRDIGEETQYF.

The chain joins TRBV10-3 to TRBJ2-3, with 11 bases identical to TRBD2. Germline assignment: CDR1 ENHRY and CDR2 SYGVKD. J lost 6 bases, V lost 6 bases, and 5 bases had no gene match. The CDR3 loop spans 14 amino acids. CDR3 in amino acids: CAIRRTSGLDTQYF. CDR3 sequence (DNA): TGTGCCATCAGACGGACTAGCGGGTTGGATACGCAGTATTTT.

The CDR3 sequence: CASSLVWGQFYEQYF. The CDR3 nucleotides read TGTGCCAGCAGTTTAGTCTGGGGCCAGTTCTACGAGCAGTACTTC. This chain links TRBV27 with TRBJ2-1; possibly TRBD1 for D (5 bases). The J call may be mistaken, given a closer DNA end match to TRBJ2-7. The length of the CDR3 is 15 residues. Germline CDR1 is MNHEY and CDR2 is SMNVEV (reference sequence).

In its sample, this clonotype was seen many times. This sequence joins TRBV6-1 and TRBJ2-1; no clear D gene. The J call is doubtful: the DNA matches TRBJ2-7 better. The CDR3 is made up of 15 amino acids. Germline V gene data show CDR1 as MNHNS and CDR2 as SASEGT. CDR3 amino acids: CASSDPHKRTYEQYF. Written as DNA, the CDR3 is TGTGCCAGCAGTGATCCCCATAAGAGGACCTACGAGCAGTACTTC.

Within the sample, this clonotype is medium-sized. This chain links TRBV6-5 with TRBJ2-3; the match to TRBD2 covers 10 bases. With V trimmed by 4 bases and J by 5 bases, 9 bases remained unmatched. CDR3 length: 16 residues. Germline V gene sequence: CDR1 MNHEY, CDR2 SVGAGI. The CDR3 bases are TGTGCCAGCAGTTCCTGGACTAGCGGAGCCGGAGATACGCAGTATTTT. This encodes CASSSWTSGAGDTQYF.

This rearrangement joins TRBV12-3 or TRBV12-4 to TRBJ1-1, with D possibly TRBD1 on 6 matching bases. This CDR3 is 13 amino acids long. Trimming pared 3 bases from V and 7 bases from J, leaving 12 bases between. CDR3: CASSFPGQIEAFF. The CDR3 DNA sequence: TGTGCCAGCAGTTTTCCCGGACAGATTGAAGCTTTCTTT.

The V gene is TRBV4-1, the J gene TRBJ2-2; D gene uncertain. This CDR3 contains 14 residues. Germline CDR1 MGHRA, CDR2 YSYEKL. The V and J ends lost 1 base and 0 bases respectively, with 3 bases between them. The CDR3: CASSQAPNTGELFF. The CDR3 bases are TGCGCCAGCAGCCAAGCCCCGAACACCGGGGAGCTGTTTTTT.

The V and J genes are TRBV6-1 and TRBJ2-1; 10 bases map to TRBD2. The CDR3 has 14 residues. Germline assignment: CDR1 MNHNS and CDR2 SASEGT. Trimming at V came to 7 bases and at J to 3 bases, leaving 3 bases not matched to a gene. CDR3 amino acids: CASTASGGYNEQFF. In DNA, the CDR3 is TGTGCCAGCACCGCTAGCGGGGGCTACAATGAGCAGTTCTTC.

V usage is TRBV6-2 or TRBV6-3 and J usage is TRBJ2-6; D call uncertain. The CDR3 is 15 amino acids. The germline V gene has CDR1 MNHEY and CDR2 SVGEGT. With 6 bases removed from V and 0 bases from J, the gap between germline ends came to 9 bases. In DNA form, the CDR3 reads TGTGCCAGCAGCCCTAGTGACTCTGGGGCCAACGTCCTGACTTTC. Translated, it gives CASSPSDSGANVLTF.

This clonotype showed up many times. Its ends do not fully match the called genes, so a read error is possible. The chain uses TRBV12-3 or TRBV12-4 and TRBJ2-3; weak D call: TRBD1 (6 bases). This CDR3 region has 12 residues. The CDR3 reads CASSFYRDPELF. The CDR3 coding sequence is TGTGCCAGCAGTTTTTACAGGGATCCGGAGCTTTTT.

This clonotype rates as large. V is TRBV6-1 and J is TRBJ2-1; TRBD2 is a possible D gene (5 bases). The CDR3 totals 15 residues. Trimming pared 4 bases from V and 2 bases from J, leaving 12 bases between. CDR1 and CDR2 (germline): MNHNS, SASEGT. CDR3 DNA: TGTGCCAGCAGTGCCGGCGGAGGACCCTACAATGAGCAGTTCTTC. This translates into CASSAGGGPYNEQFF.

V gene TRBV7-2 combines with J gene TRBJ1-2, with a possible D match to TRBD1 (6 bases). The CDR3 has 15 residues. Between the trimmed V and J ends, which lost 0 bases and 2 bases, there was a span of 10 bases. CDR1 and CDR2 from the germline V gene are SGHTA and FQGNSA. CDR3 coding DNA: TGTGCCAGCAGCTTAGCGTTGGGGGCCAACTATGGCTACACCTTC. It codes for CASSLALGANYGYTF.

Of note for this clonotype: An end of the junction differs from the germline gene, which may be a read error. The genes are TRBV27 and TRBJ2-5, with TRBD2 as a possible D gene (8 bases). This CDR3 spans 19 amino acids. From germline, CDR1 is MNHEY and CDR2 SMNVEV (reference sequence). CDR3 bases: TGTGCCAGCCGCCCTGGAGGGGGAGCGGGGGCCAGGGGGACAGAGACCCAGTATTTC. Its translation: CASRPGGGAGARGTETQYF.

The chain employs TRBV6-2 or TRBV6-3 and TRBJ2-1; TRBD1 is a possible D gene (5 bases). The germline V and J ends were trimmed by 2 bases and 6 bases, with 26 bases remaining between them. CDR1 is MNHEY and CDR2 is SVGEGT in the germline V gene. The CDR3 totals 19 residues. CDR3 loop: CASSYRNYRLPPKLNEQFF. DNA for the CDR3: TGTGCCAGCAGTTACCGAAATTACAGGTTACCACCGAAACTCAATGAGCAGTTCTTC.